This paragraph covers one TCR beta chain sequence. The CDR3 runs 17 residues. V was pared by 1 base and J by 5 bases, with 9 bases of the junction left unmatched. Germline CDR1 is SGHVS and CDR2 is FQNEAQ. This specimen belongs to a study of shared clonotypes between healthy human individuals. Clones were sequenced by immunoSEQ multiplex PCR, and TCRdb holds only the in-frame ones, with some missing. Among approximately 320,000 clones listed, 87% were seen once. What was sequenced was memory CD8+ T cells sorted from blood. Subset described: CD45RO+ cells pooled with CCR7-negative TemRA cells. The chain joins TRBV7-8 to TRBJ2-1; 9 bases align to TRBD1. This clonotype was obtained from a man aged 18 to 30 in good health. Written as DNA, the CDR3 is TGTGCCAGCAGCTTAGAAGGTCCGGGACAGGGAAACAATGAGCAGTTCTTC. Amino acid sequence: CASSLEGPGQGNNEQFF.